Below, 30 T cell receptor beta chains from the same sample are listed, as sequenced in a study of blood T cell repertoires in COVID-19. Produced via immunoSEQ multiplex PCR; TCRdb's table is partial and in-frame only. The table includes about 500,000 clones, around 90% detected once. Sequencing was carried out using PBMCs or T cells enriched from blood (not recorded which). These receptors all stem from a woman in her late teens or twenties who had recovered from COVID-19.

V gene TRBV6-5 combines with J gene TRBJ2-7; D gene unclear. The CDR3 loop spans 12 amino acids. Per the germline V gene, CDR1 is MNHEY and CDR2 is SVGAGI. Trimming cost V 0 bases and J 3 bases, with 3 bases left between them. The CDR3 region is CASSYSSYEQYF. DNA for the CDR3: TGTGCCAGCAGTTACTCCAGCTACGAGCAGTACTTC.

The chain joins TRBV19 to TRBJ1-6; D might be TRBD1 (5 bases). Germline V CDR1 and CDR2: LNHDA, SQIVND (reference sequence). This CDR3 is 15 amino acids long. The V end was cut by 6 bases, the J end by 3 bases, with 12 bases between. The CDR3 region has the DNA TGTGCCAGTAGCCCACAGGCAGACTATAATTCACCCCTCCACTTT. Protein: CASSPQADYNSPLHF.

V is TRBV7-9 and J is TRBJ2-7; 8 bases are a match to TRBD1. In germline, CDR1 is SEHNR, CDR2 FQNEAQ (reference sequence). The CDR3 spans 15 residues. The J segment lost 0 bases and the V segment lost 5 bases, leaving 6 bases of the junction unmatched. The CDR3 loop is CASSPGQGYSYEQYF. CDR3 nucleotides: TGTGCCAGCAGCCCCGGACAGGGCTACTCCTACGAGCAGTACTTC.

The J gene is TRBJ2-7, the V gene TRBV5-6; 9 positions match TRBD2. The CDR3 length is 15 residues. The germline gives CDR1 SGHDT, CDR2 YYEEEE. V was pared by 4 bases and J by 3 bases, with 8 bases of the junction left unmatched. The CDR3 reads CASSRERGEIYEQYF. The CDR3 coding sequence is TGTGCCAGCAGCCGGGAGCGGGGGGAGATCTACGAGCAGTACTTC.

This CDR3 is CASSHAGGTGEKLFF. The CDR3, as DNA: TGCGCCAGCAGCCACGCCGGGGGGACCGGCGAAAAACTGTTTTTT. The chain links TRBV5-1 to TRBJ1-4; the D gene is possibly TRBD1 (5 bases). In germline, CDR1 is SGHRS, CDR2 YFSETQ. CDR3 length: 15 amino acids. The V end lost 4 bases, the J end lost 8 bases, and 18 bases lay between the germline ends.

The chain combines TRBV2 with TRBJ1-2; no clear D. The CDR3 spans 16 residues. Trimming removed 4 bases from V and 0 bases from J, with 15 bases in between. The germline CDR1 and CDR2 sequences are SNHLY and FYNNEI. For the CDR3, the DNA is TGTGCCAGCAGTGGGAATTCCGACGGAGCTAACTATGGCTACACCTTC. Translated, it gives CASSGNSDGANYGYTF. The full variable domain, its missing parts supplied by reference TRBV2 and TRBJ1-2, is EPEVTQTPSHQVTQMGQEVILRCVPISNHLYFYWYRQILGQKVEFLVSFYNNEISEKSEIFDDQFSVERPDGSNFTLKIRSTKLEDSAMYFCASSGNSDGANYGYTFGSGTRLTVV.

The chain combines TRBV10-3 with TRBJ2-2; a weak D match, TRBD1 (5 bases). V dropped 3 bases and J dropped 3 bases, with 17 bases sitting between them. The CDR3 length is 17 residues. Looked up from germline, CDR1 is ENHRY and CDR2 is SYGVKD. The CDR3 is CAISDNRLDTYTGELFF. In DNA, the CDR3 is TGTGCCATCAGTGATAATCGTTTGGACACCTACACCGGGGAGCTGTTTTTT.

The chain employs TRBV6-5 and TRBJ2-1; D may be TRBD2 (8 bases). This CDR3 region has 15 residues. V lost 2 bases and J 8 bases, leaving 16 bases between the germline ends. Germline V gene sequence: CDR1 MNHEY, CDR2 SVGAGI. The CDR3 reads CASSYRGRGDDEQFF. The CDR3 coding sequence is TGTGCCAGCAGTTACAGGGGGCGGGGGGACGATGAGCAGTTCTTC.

The rearrangement joins TRBV29-1 to TRBJ1-1; D not certain. CDR1 SQVTM and CDR2 ANQGSEA come from the germline V gene. The V end was cut by 6 bases, the J end by 2 bases, with 13 bases between. The CDR3 spans 13 residues. The DNA of the CDR3 is TGCAGCGTACAACGGGGTCAAAACACTGAAGCTTTCTTT. Translated, it gives CSVQRGQNTEAFF. Supplemented by reference TRBV29-1 and TRBJ1-1, the full variable domain reads SAVISQKPSRDICQRGTSLTIQCQVDSQVTMMFWYRQQPGQSLTLIATANQGSEATYESGFVIDKFPISRPNLTFSTLTVSNMSPEDSSIYLCSVQRGQNTEAFFGQGTRLTVV.

CDR3 amino acids: CASSHGLSEQFF. CDR3 in DNA: TGTGCCAGCAGCCACGGTTTGAGTGAGCAGTTCTTC. J is TRBJ2-1 and V is TRBV3-1 (or the pseudogene TRBV3-2); the D is unclear. Trimming removed 3 bases at V and 9 bases at J, with 9 bases between. Germline CDR1 is LGHDT and CDR2 is YNNKEL (reference sequence). The CDR3 length is 12 residues.

This clone appeared once. V usage is TRBV3-1 (or the pseudogene TRBV3-2) and J usage is TRBJ1-1; D is perhaps TRBD1 (6 bases). V shed 3 bases and J shed 5 bases, with 16 bases lying between them. Germline V lookup: CDR1 LGHDT, CDR2 YNNKEL (reference sequence). CDR3 length: 15 amino acids. The CDR3 nucleotides are TGTGCCAGCAGCCACCCGAAGGGGACAACAACTGAAGCTTTCTTT. Its protein product is CASSHPKGTTTEAFF.

The chain is built from TRBV5-1 and TRBJ2-7; 9 bases match TRBD2. The junction had 4 bases not matched to a gene; V was cut back by 5 bases and J by 1 base. This CDR3 comprises 14 residues. The germline CDR1 and CDR2 sequences are SGHRS and YFSETQ. CDR3 in amino acids: CASRVTSGSYEQYF. The DNA of the CDR3 is TGCGCCAGCAGGGTGACTAGCGGTTCCTACGAGCAGTACTTC.

V is TRBV7-3 and J is TRBJ2-3, with 8 nucleotides matching TRBD2. Unmatched junction bases numbered 11, after V lost 5 bases and J lost 4 bases. The CDR3 is 16 residues long. Germline values: CDR1 SGHTA, CDR2 FQGTGA. CDR3 in DNA: TGTGCCAGCAGCCCCCTCGCGGGGGGCTCGGCAGATACGCAGTATTTT. This gives the protein CASSPLAGGSADTQYF.

This clone was observed once. The rearrangement links TRBV30 to TRBJ2-1; D perhaps matches TRBD1 (6 bases). The CDR3 consists of 16 residues. Germline loops: CDR1 GTSNPN, CDR2 SVGIG (reference sequence). V shed 1 base and J shed 1 base, with 14 bases lying between them. The CDR3 region has the DNA TGTGCCTGGAGTGACGAGCAGGACAGATCCTACAATGAGCAGTTCTTC. Protein: CAWSDEQDRSYNEQFF.

The gene calls are TRBV9 and TRBJ2-1; TRBD1 is a possible D gene (6 bases). CDR1 and CDR2 (germline): SGDLS, YYNGEE. This CDR3 is built from 12 residues. Trimming pared 4 bases from V and 9 bases from J, leaving 11 bases between. The CDR3 loop is CASSLQDSEQFF. The CDR3 DNA follows: TGTGCCAGCAGCCTACAGGACAGTGAGCAGTTCTTC.

The chain combines TRBV5-4 with TRBJ1-1; 7 nucleotides line up with TRBD1. CDR3 length: 15 residues. The germline V gene encodes CDR1 SGHNT and CDR2 YYREEE (reference sequence). With 1 base clipped from V and 3 bases from J, the junction kept 6 bases outside the gene matches. This CDR3 reads CASSLPTGEDTEAFF. The CDR3 DNA reads TGTGCCAGCAGCTTGCCTACAGGGGAGGACACTGAAGCTTTCTTT.

The V call is TRBV7-8, the J call TRBJ2-1, with 8 bases fitting TRBD1. The junction had 8 bases not matched to a gene; V was cut back by 7 bases and J by 6 bases. The CDR3 is made up of 14 amino acids. Per the germline V gene, CDR1 is SGHVS and CDR2 is FQNEAQ. CDR3 bases: TGTGCCAGCACCCTCGGGACAGGCCCCAATGAGCAGTTCTTC. Amino acid sequence: CASTLGTGPNEQFF.

The V gene is TRBV5-1, the J gene TRBJ2-5; a weak D match, TRBD2 (6 bases). CDR1 and CDR2 (germline): SGHRS, YFSETQ. CDR3 length equals 14 residues. Trimming took off 1 base at V and 5 bases at J, with 12 bases between the two ends. CDR3: CASSLSLATETQYF. DNA for the CDR3: TGCGCCAGCAGCTTGTCCCTAGCGACGGAGACCCAGTACTTC.

This clone appeared many times. The genes are TRBV28 and TRBJ2-4, with TRBD2 identical over 14 bases. Germline lookup yields CDR1 MDHEN and CDR2 SYDVKM. The CDR3 length is 20 residues. V lost 1 base to trimming and J lost 2 bases; unmatched junction nucleotides: 10. CDR3 protein: CASSLSRLAGGPGTKNIQYF. CDR3 DNA sequence: TGTGCCAGCAGTTTATCTAGACTAGCGGGGGGGCCGGGAACCAAAAACATTCAGTACTTC. The full variable domain, with the rest looked up from reference TRBV28 and TRBJ2-4, is DVKVTQSSRYLVKRTGEKVFLECVQDMDHENMFWYRQDPGLGLRLIYFSYDVKMKEKGDIPEGYSVSREKKERFSLILESASTNQTSMYLCASSLSRLAGGPGTKNIQYFGAGTRLSVL.

This rearrangement joins TRBV19 to TRBJ2-1, with D possibly TRBD1 on 5 matching bases. Germline values: CDR1 LNHDA, CDR2 SQIVND (reference sequence). Trimming cost V 5 bases and J 10 bases, with 24 bases left between them. This CDR3 has 16 residues. The CDR3: CASSPESKTALGEQFF. CDR3 coding DNA: TGTGCCAGTAGTCCAGAATCTAAGACAGCCCTCGGGGAGCAGTTCTTC.

The chain combines TRBV2 with TRBJ2-2; D remains ambiguous. Germline V lookup: CDR1 SNHLY, CDR2 FYNNEI. This CDR3 has 13 amino acids. V was clipped by 4 bases and J by 7 bases, with 10 bases between them. The CDR3 sequence is CASSGGMVGELFF. The CDR3 bases are TGTGCCAGCAGTGGAGGAATGGTCGGGGAGCTGTTTTTT.

The CDR3 sequence: CASSPTSGPRRDEKLFF. Written as DNA, the CDR3 is TGTGCCAGCAGCCCCACCAGCGGACCACGTCGCGATGAAAAACTGTTTTTT. The chain couples TRBV27 to TRBJ1-4; no clear D. CDR3 length equals 17 residues. V was pared by 6 bases and J by 6 bases, with 23 bases between. From germline, CDR1 is MNHEY and CDR2 SMNVEV (reference sequence).

As DNA, the CDR3 is TGTGCCAGCAGTTCCACTAGTTATGGCTACACCTTC. Encoded protein: CASSSTSYGYTF. This chain uses TRBV6-9 with TRBJ1-2; unclear D gene. V was trimmed by 4 bases and J by 5 bases, leaving 8 bases between them. CDR3 length: 12 amino acids. Germline lookup yields CDR1 MNHGY and CDR2 SVAAGI.

The gene calls are TRBV7-2 and TRBJ1-1; weak D call: TRBD1 (6 bases). Germline values: CDR1 SGHTA, CDR2 FQGNSA. V shed 1 base and J shed 5 bases, with 17 bases lying between them. CDR3 length equals 16 residues. In DNA, the CDR3 is TGTGCCAGCAGCTTAGTAGGGCAGGGGCGAAGTACTGAAGCTTTCTTT. It specifies CASSLVGQGRSTEAFF.

V is TRBV11-2 and J is TRBJ2-7, with 9 bases matching TRBD1. CDR3 length equals 15 residues. Germline CDR1 and CDR2: SGHAT and FQNNGV. The V segment lost 5 bases and the J segment 6 bases; nucleotides outside the gene matches: 11. The CDR3 coding sequence is TGTGCCAGCAGCCCCAACACCGGGACAGGGACCGAGCAGTACTTC. Its protein product is CASSPNTGTGTEQYF. The complete variable domain, with remaining parts taken from reference TRBV11-2 and TRBJ2-7, reads EAGVAQSPRYKIIEKRQSVAFWCNPISGHATLYWYQQILGQGPKLLIQFQNNGVVDDSQLPKDRFSAERLKGVDSTLKIQPAKLEDSAVYLCASSPNTGTGTEQYFGPGTRLTVT.

J is TRBJ1-1 and V is TRBV6-5; D remains ambiguous. Between the trimmed V and J ends, which lost 0 bases and 8 bases, there was a span of 7 bases. The CDR3 extends over 12 amino acids. The V gene's germline CDR1 is MNHEY and CDR2 SVGAGI. The CDR3 DNA follows: TGTGCCAGCAGTTACTCCGGGGAGGAAGCTTTCTTT. Amino acids: CASSYSGEEAFF.

This clone was detected many times. The chain couples TRBV27 to TRBJ1-2; possible D gene TRBD1, 5 bases. Germline V gives CDR1 MNHEY, CDR2 SMNVEV (reference sequence). The CDR3 is 13 amino acids. V lost 10 bases, J lost 6 bases, and 18 bases lay in between. The CDR3 reads CATRRGGSHGYTF. CDR3 nucleotide sequence: TGTGCCACCCGGCGGGGGGGTTCGCATGGCTACACCTTC.

There are a few counts of this clone. This rearrangement joins TRBV4-1 to TRBJ2-1; 7 bases fit TRBD1. This CDR3 has 16 residues. Germline loops: CDR1 MGHRA, CDR2 YSYEKL. With 1 base clipped from V and 1 base from J, the junction kept 4 bases outside the gene matches. The CDR3 protein is CASSQATGASYNEQFF. CDR3 nucleotides: TGCGCCAGCAGCCAAGCTACAGGGGCGTCCTACAATGAGCAGTTCTTC.

The CDR3 spells CASRPGGAVKGGYTF. DNA for the CDR3: TGTGCCAGCAGGCCGGGGGGGGCGGTAAAGGGTGGCTACACCTTC. The V and J genes are TRBV6-5 and TRBJ1-2, with D possibly matching TRBD1 (6 bases). Deletions cut 6 bases from V and 7 bases from J, with 21 bases between. Germline lookup yields CDR1 MNHEY and CDR2 SVGAGI. This CDR3 region has 15 residues.

The chain employs TRBV19 and TRBJ1-3; no firm D call. The germline V and J ends were trimmed by 6 bases and 1 base, with 19 bases remaining between them. This CDR3 is built from 17 residues. CDR1 and CDR2 (germline): LNHDA, SQIVND (reference sequence). The CDR3 sequence is CASRERADLMSGNTIYF. For the CDR3, the DNA is TGTGCCAGTAGGGAGAGGGCTGATCTAATGTCTGGAAACACCATATATTTT. The variable domain in full, with the rest retrieved from reference TRBV19 and TRBJ1-3, is DGGITQSPKYLFRKEGQNVTLSCEQNLNHDAMYWYRQDPGQGLRLIYYSQIVNDFQKGDIAEGYSVSREKKESFPLTVTSAQKNPTAFYLCASRERADLMSGNTIYFGEGSWLTVV.